This is a list of T cell receptor beta chains from one sample in a study of T cell responses to AZD1222 COVID-19 vaccine. Assay: immunoSEQ multiplex PCR; the TCRdb copy retains only in-frame clones and omits some. Of around 120,000 clones detected, around 88% appear once; the ten largest clones hold under 6.5%. The source was peripheral blood, collected on day 0 of AZD1222 vaccination. The receptors originated from an adult in good health. CDR3s include the opening cysteine and the closing phenylalanine or tryptophan. The D gene is left open where the match is weak. Clone size appears in some rows only: once, few, many, or a class for an expanded clone.

>TRBD2|TRBV19|TRBJ2-5|18|once
CASSIRGLAGASWETQYF
TGTGCCAGTAGTATCCGGGGACTAGCGGGGGCCTCCTGGGAGACCCAGTACTTC
>TRBD2|TRBV6-5|TRBJ2-6|15|NA
CASTSGGTGANVLTF
TGTGCCAGCACTAGCGGGGGGACTGGGGCCAACGTCCTGACTTTC
>TRBD1|TRBV29-1|TRBJ1-2|12|few
CSVEGDSYGYTF
TGCAGCGTTGAAGGGGACAGCTATGGCTACACCTTC
>TRBD1|TRBV19|TRBJ2-7|16|NA
CASTSRPGQQTDEQYF
TGTGCCAGTACCTCACGACCGGGACAGCAAACCGACGAGCAGTACTTC
>NA|TRBV4-2|TRBJ1-3|13|NA
CASSQGEGNTIYF
TGTGCCAGCAGCCAAGGGGAGGGAAACACCATATATTTT
>NA|TRBV5-4|TRBJ1-1|13|NA
CASSLDRNTEAFF
TGTGCCAGCAGCTTGGACAGGAACACTGAAGCTTTCTTT
>TRBD1|TRBV19|TRBJ1-6|15|once
CASSMVGTGNSPLHF
TGTGCCAGTAGTATGGTGGGGACAGGGAATTCACCCCTCCACTTT
>NA|TRBV5-5|TRBJ1-4|14|few
CASSGGGSNEKLFF
TGTGCCAGCAGCGGGGGAGGGAGCAATGAAAAACTGTTTTTT
>NA|TRBV7-8|TRBJ1-1|15|NA
CASKITQGMNTEAFF
TGTGCCAGCAAAATAACGCAGGGCATGAACACTGAAGCTTTCTTT
>NA|TRBV10-2|TRBJ1-5|12|NA
CASSQVNQPQHF
TGCGCCAGCTCACAGGTCAATCAGCCCCAGCATTTT
>NA|TRBV9|TRBJ2-3|16|NA
CASSVGHFGGADTQYF
TGTGCCAGCAGCGTAGGGCACTTTGGCGGGGCGGATACGCAGTATTTT
>NA|TRBV6-1|TRBJ1-3|17|NA
CASSEETGRHSGNTIYF
TGTGCCAGCAGTGAAGAGACAGGCCGACACTCTGGAAACACCATATATTTT
>NA|TRBV19|TRBJ1-2|14|NA
CASSRSGVGYGYTF
TGTGCCAGTAGTAGGTCAGGGGTTGGCTATGGCTACACCTTC
>NA|TRBV6-5|TRBJ1-2|13|NA
CASNPTGPYGYTF
TGTGCCAGCAACCCCACAGGGCCCTATGGCTACACCTTC
>NA|TRBV5-5|TRBJ2-1|13|NA
CASSWAGYNEQFF
TGTGCCAGCAGCTGGGCGGGGTACAATGAGCAGTTCTTC
>NA|TRBV6-1|TRBJ1-1|14|NA
CASSEWAPNTEAFF
TGTGCCAGCAGTGAATGGGCACCTAACACTGAAGCTTTCTTT
>TRBD1|TRBV7-9|TRBJ1-6|14|NA
CASSSGPQGNSLHF
TGTGCCAGCAGCTCGGGGCCACAGGGGAATTCCCTCCACTTT
>NA|TRBV4-1|TRBJ2-5|15|few
CASSPEDNGRETQYF
TGCGCCAGCAGCCCGGAGGACAACGGTAGGGAGACCCAGTACTTC
>NA|TRBV7-9|TRBJ1-2|15|NA
CASSLRAGGVYGYTF
TGTGCCAGCAGCTTACGGGCTGGTGGAGTATATGGCTACACCTTC
>NA|TRBV7-9|TRBJ1-1|14|NA
CASTPSRFNTEAFF
TGTGCCAGCACACCAAGTCGGTTTAACACTGAAGCTTTCTTT
>NA|TRBV3-1/TRBV3-2|TRBJ2-5|14|NA
CASSQADTSETQYF
TGTGCCAGCAGCCAAGCGGACACGTCAGAGACCCAGTACTTC
>NA|TRBV5-6|TRBJ1-6|17|NA
CASSPGGGNSYNSPLHF
TGTGCCAGCAGCCCCGGGGGGGGGAACTCCTATAATTCACCCCTCCACTTT
>NA|TRBV2|TRBJ2-7|16|NA
CASSVDLGASSYEQYF
TGTGCCAGCAGTGTGGATTTGGGGGCGAGCTCCTACGAGCAGTACTTC
>NA|TRBV6-6|TRBJ1-4|16|NA
CASNMNQGSGLEKLFF
TGTGCCAGCAACATGAACCAAGGGTCTGGGCTTGAAAAACTGTTTTTT
>NA|TRBV3-1/TRBV3-2|TRBJ2-1|14|NA
CASSPPQGGDEQFF
TGTGCCAGCAGCCCCCCCCAAGGCGGCGATGAGCAGTTCTTC
>TRBD1|TRBV7-2|TRBJ2-1|15|NA
CASSLALGTGNEQFF
TGTGCCAGCAGCTTAGCGCTTGGGACAGGGAATGAGCAGTTCTTC
>TRBD1|TRBV5-1|TRBJ2-5|15|NA
CASSLALGQGETQYF
TGCGCCAGCAGCTTAGCACTCGGACAGGGAGAGACCCAGTACTTC
>TRBD1|TRBV7-9|TRBJ2-7|14|few
CASSSRQGAYEQYF
TGTGCCAGCAGCTCGAGACAGGGGGCCTACGAGCAGTACTTC
>TRBD2|TRBV27|TRBJ2-4|18|NA
CASSLSASGPTSGNIQYF
TGTGCCAGCAGTTTATCGGCTAGCGGGCCAACCTCCGGAAACATTCAGTACTTC
>NA|TRBV21-1|TRBJ1-3|17|NA
CASSKVLGRGSGNTIYF
TGTGCCAGCAGCAAAGTTTTGGGCAGGGGATCTGGAAACACCATATATTTT
>NA|TRBV25-1|TRBJ1-2|14|once
CASSPGHQPHGYTF
TGTGCCAGTTCCCCGGGGCACCAGCCCCATGGCTACACCTTC
>NA|TRBV9|TRBJ2-2|15|NA
CASSPRATNTGELFF
TGTGCCAGCAGCCCGAGGGCAACGAACACCGGGGAGCTGTTTTTT
>TRBD1|TRBV18|TRBJ2-5|15|once
CASSPYGTGEETQYF
TGTGCCAGCTCACCATACGGGACAGGGGAAGAGACCCAGTACTTC
>NA|TRBV6-2/TRBV6-3|TRBJ1-2|16|NA
CASSSPLRQGGYGYTF
TGTGCCAGCAGTTCGCCCCTCCGGCAGGGTGGTTATGGCTACACCTTC
>TRBD1|TRBV6-5|TRBJ2-5|13|NA
CASSRTGGETQYF
TGTGCCAGCAGTCGGACAGGGGGAGAGACCCAGTACTTC
>NA|TRBV10-2|TRBJ1-2|15|NA
CASSESTRGLDGYTF
TGCGCCAGCAGTGAGTCGACTCGGGGGCTCGACGGCTACACCTTC
>NA|TRBV6-5|TRBJ1-5|14|NA
CASKGHEGNQPQHF
TGTGCCAGCAAGGGACATGAGGGCAATCAGCCCCAGCATTTT
>NA|TRBV6-5|TRBJ1-2|13|NA
CAGQTDLRGGYTF
TGTGCCGGGCAGACAGACCTAAGGGGTGGCTACACCTTC
>NA|TRBV6-1|TRBJ2-5|16|NA
CASSDTRLSLQETQYF
TGTGCCAGCAGTGATACGAGACTAAGTCTCCAAGAGACCCAGTACTTC
>TRBD2|TRBV28|TRBJ2-3|14|NA
CASSSGGSTDTQYF
TGTGCCAGCAGTTCGGGGGGGAGCACAGATACGCAGTATTTT
>TRBD2|TRBV4-3|TRBJ2-3|17|NA
CASSQDLGLASSDTQYF
TGCGCCAGCAGCCAAGATTTGGGACTAGCGTCATCAGATACGCAGTATTTT
>TRBD2|TRBV7-9|TRBJ2-1|16|NA
CASSTAGTSDYNEQFF
TGTGCCAGCAGCACGGCCGGGACTAGCGATTACAATGAGCAGTTCTTC
>TRBD1|TRBV7-3|TRBJ2-7|13|NA
CASSIGTGNEQYF
TGTGCCAGCAGCATCGGGACAGGGAACGAGCAGTACTTC
>NA|TRBV6-6|TRBJ1-1|13|NA
CASSPQGHTEAFF
TGTGCCAGCAGTCCCCAGGGCCACACTGAAGCTTTCTTT
>NA|TRBV9|TRBJ1-4|15|NA
CASSVSGGSNEKLFF
TGTGCCAGCAGCGTTTCGGGTGGGTCTAATGAAAAACTGTTTTTT
>NA|TRBV6-5|TRBJ1-2|13|NA
CASRLNFEHGYTF
TGTGCCAGCAGACTTAATTTCGAGCATGGCTACACCTTC
>NA|TRBV5-1|TRBJ1-1|15|NA
CASSSQGYMNTEAFF
TGCGCCAGCAGCTCCCAGGGATACATGAACACTGAAGCTTTCTTT
>NA|TRBV5-5|TRBJ2-3|14|NA
CASSLSGVTNTQYF
TGTGCCAGCAGCTTGTCAGGGGTTACAAATACGCAGTATTTT
>NA|TRBV7-9|TRBJ1-6|13|NA
CASNRVDNSPLHF
TGTGCCAGCAACCGGGTCGATAATTCACCCCTCCACTTT
>NA|TRBV10-3|TRBJ1-1|11|NA
CAISEGTEAFF
TGTGCCATCAGTGAGGGTACTGAAGCTTTCTTT
>NA|TRBV11-3|TRBJ2-7|15|NA
CASSLNSGRDYEQYF
TGTGCCAGCAGCTTAAATTCCGGCAGGGACTACGAGCAGTACTTC
>NA|TRBV6-5|TRBJ2-7|11|NA
CASSTGYEQYF
TGTGCCAGCAGCACAGGGTACGAGCAGTACTTC
>NA|TRBV18|TRBJ1-2|14|few
CASSPRQENYGYTF
TGTGCCAGCTCACCACGCCAGGAGAACTATGGCTACACCTTC